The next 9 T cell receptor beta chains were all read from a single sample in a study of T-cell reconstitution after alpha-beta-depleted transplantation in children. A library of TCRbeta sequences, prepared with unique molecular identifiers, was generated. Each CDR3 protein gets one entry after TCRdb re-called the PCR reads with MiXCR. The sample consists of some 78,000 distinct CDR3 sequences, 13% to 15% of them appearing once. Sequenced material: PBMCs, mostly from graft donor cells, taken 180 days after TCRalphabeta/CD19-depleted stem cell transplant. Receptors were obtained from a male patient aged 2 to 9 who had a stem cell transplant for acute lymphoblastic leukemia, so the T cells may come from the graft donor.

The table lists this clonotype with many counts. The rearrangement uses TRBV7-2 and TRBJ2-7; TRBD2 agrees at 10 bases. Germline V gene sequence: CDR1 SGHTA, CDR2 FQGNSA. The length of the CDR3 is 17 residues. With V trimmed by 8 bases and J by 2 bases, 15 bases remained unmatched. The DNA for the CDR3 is TGTGCCAGCTCCCTTCGTAGCGGGAGGACCTTGACCTACGAGCAGTACTTC. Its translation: CASSLRSGRTLTYEQYF. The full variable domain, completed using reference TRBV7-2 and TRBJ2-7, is GAGVSQSPSNKVTEKGKDVELRCDPISGHTALYWYRQSLGQGLEFLIYFQGNSAPDKSGLPSDRFSAERTGGSVSTLTIQRTQQEDSAVYLCASSLRSGRTLTYEQYFGPGTRLTVT.

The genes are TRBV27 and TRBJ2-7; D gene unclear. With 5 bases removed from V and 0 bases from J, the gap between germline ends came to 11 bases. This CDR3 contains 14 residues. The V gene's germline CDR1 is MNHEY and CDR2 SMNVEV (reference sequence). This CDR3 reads CASSPAGPSYEQYF. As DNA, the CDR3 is TGTGCCAGCAGTCCAGCCGGGCCCTCCTACGAGCAGTACTTC.

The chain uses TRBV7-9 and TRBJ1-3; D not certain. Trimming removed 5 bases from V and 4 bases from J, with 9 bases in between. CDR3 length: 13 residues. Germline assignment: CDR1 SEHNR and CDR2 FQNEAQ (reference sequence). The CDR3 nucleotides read TGTGCCAGCAGCCCGAAGAGGGGAAACACCATATATTTT. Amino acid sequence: CASSPKRGNTIYF.

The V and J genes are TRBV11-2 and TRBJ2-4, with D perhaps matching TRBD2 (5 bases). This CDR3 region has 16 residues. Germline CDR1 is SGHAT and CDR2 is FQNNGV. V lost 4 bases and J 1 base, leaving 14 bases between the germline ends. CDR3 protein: CASSSARVGAKNIQYF. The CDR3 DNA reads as TGTGCCAGCAGCTCAGCGAGGGTCGGGGCCAAAAACATTCAGTACTTC.

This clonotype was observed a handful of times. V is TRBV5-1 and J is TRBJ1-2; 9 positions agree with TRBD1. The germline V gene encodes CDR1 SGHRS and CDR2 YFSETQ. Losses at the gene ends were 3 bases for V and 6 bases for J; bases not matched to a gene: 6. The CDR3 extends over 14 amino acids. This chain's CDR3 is CASSSGTGLNGYTF. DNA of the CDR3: TGCGCCAGCAGCTCTGGGACAGGGCTGAATGGCTACACCTTC.

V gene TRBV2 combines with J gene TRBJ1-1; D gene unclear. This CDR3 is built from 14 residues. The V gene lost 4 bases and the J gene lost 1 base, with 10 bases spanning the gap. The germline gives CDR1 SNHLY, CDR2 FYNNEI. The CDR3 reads CASSVSGWNTEAFF. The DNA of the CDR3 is TGTGCCAGCAGTGTTTCGGGATGGAACACTGAAGCTTTCTTT.

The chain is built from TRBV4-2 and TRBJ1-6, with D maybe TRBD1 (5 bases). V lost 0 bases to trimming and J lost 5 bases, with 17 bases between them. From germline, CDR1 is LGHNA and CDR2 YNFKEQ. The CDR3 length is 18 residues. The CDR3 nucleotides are TGTGCCAGCAGCCAAGATCCCTTACGACAGTTGAATAATTCACCCCTCCACTTT. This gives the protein CASSQDPLRQLNNSPLHF.

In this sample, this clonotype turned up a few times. CDR3 nucleotides: TGTGCCATCAGTGAGCCTCTAGCGAGCAATGAGCAGTTCTTC. Protein sequence: CAISEPLASNEQFF. The chain joins TRBV10-3 to TRBJ2-1; the D gene is possibly TRBD2 (6 bases). CDR3 length: 14 residues. The germline V gene encodes CDR1 ENHRY and CDR2 SYGVKD. V lost 2 bases and J lost 6, with 11 bases in between.

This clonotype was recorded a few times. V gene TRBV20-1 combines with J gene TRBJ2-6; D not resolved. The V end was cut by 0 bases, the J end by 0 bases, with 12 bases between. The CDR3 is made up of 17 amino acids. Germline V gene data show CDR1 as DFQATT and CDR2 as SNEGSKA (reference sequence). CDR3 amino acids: CSAREGRWSSGANVLTF. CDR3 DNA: TGCAGTGCTAGAGAGGGCAGGTGGAGCTCTGGGGCCAACGTCCTGACTTTC.